Listed below are T cell receptor beta chains from one sample, sequenced in a study of neurological immune-mediated disorders. A single record per CDR3 protein comes from TCRdb applying MiXCR to the 5' RACE reads. The repertoire holds 72,000 or so distinct CDR3 sequences, approximately 17% seen once, with approximately 15% in the top ten. The source material was PBMCs. The source is a woman between 40 and 55 years old in good health. Each CDR3 is given with its conserved first and last residue. D genes are given only for firm matches. Size values are once, few and many counts, or a class for expanded clones, and some rows have none.

J gene,clone size,V gene,D gene,CDR3 DNA,CDR3 protein
TRBJ2-2,.,TRBV5-1,.,TGCGCCAGCAGCTTGTGTCCCCCGGGACTGAACACCGGGGACCTGTTTTTT,CASSLCPPGLNTGDLFF
TRBJ1-5,many,TRBV7-2,TRBD1,TGTGCCAGCAGCTTAGGAGGGCTGGGGACAGGGGGCTCTCAGCCCCAGCATTTT,CASSLGGLGTGGSQPQHF
TRBJ2-7,medium-sized,TRBV20-1,TRBD1,TGCAGTGCTAGGAGGACAGGGGAAGCGCAGTACTTC,CSARRTGEAQYF
TRBJ2-5,.,TRBV4-1,.,TGCGCCAGCAGCCAGGAACAGGGCACAATCCAAGAGACCCAGTACTTC,CASSQEQGTIQETQYF
TRBJ2-7,many,TRBV20-1,.,TGCAGTGCTCCCCTCAGAGGGGCCGGTTCTTCCTACGAGCAGTACTTC,CSAPLRGAGSSYEQYF
TRBJ2-3,.,TRBV6-5,TRBD2,TGTGCCAGCAGTTACCAGATAGCGGGGGCCAGCACAGATACGCAGTATTTT,CASSYQIAGASTDTQYF
TRBJ1-2,many,TRBV6-6,.,TGTGCCAGCAGGCCCCCCACCTCTCCTTATGGCTACACCTTC,CASRPPTSPYGYTF
TRBJ2-6,many,TRBV4-3,.,TGCGCCAGCAGCCAAGAGACGGTACGGGGGGCCAACGTCCTGACTTTC,CASSQETVRGANVLTF
TRBJ2-4,many,TRBV20-1,TRBD1,TGCAGTGCTGAGACACAGGGGCGGGTTCAGTACTTC,CSAETQGRVQYF
TRBJ1-4,many,TRBV10-3,.,TGTGCCATCAGTGGGAGGGCTAATGAAAAACTGTTTTTT,CAISGRANEKLFF
TRBJ2-4,few,TRBV2,.,TGTGCCAGCAGCCAGAACGGAGGAGCCAAAAACATTCAGTACTTC,CASSQNGGAKNIQYF
TRBJ2-5,many,TRBV12-3/TRBV12-4,.,TGTGCCAGCAGTACGGACCTTCAAGGGGGTGAGACCCAGTACTTC,CASSTDLQGGETQYF
TRBJ2-3,many,TRBV5-5,TRBD2,TGTGCCAGCAGCCCGGGACTAGCGGTTTTCACAGATACGCAGTATTTT,CASSPGLAVFTDTQYF
TRBJ1-5,many,TRBV29-1,TRBD1,TGCAGCATGGACAGGGAGGGAGATCAGCCCCAGCATTTT,CSMDREGDQPQHF
TRBJ2-3,many,TRBV4-1,TRBD2,TGCGCCAGCAGCCACCGGGGACTAGCGGACACAGATACGCAGTATTTT,CASSHRGLADTDTQYF
TRBJ2-2,many,TRBV7-2,TRBD2,TGTGCCAGCAGTCGGACTAGTCTCTCCGGGGAGCTGTTTTTT,CASSRTSLSGELFF
TRBJ1-1,.,TRBV2,.,TGTGCCAGCAGGTCCACAGGGAAGGACACTGAAGCTTTCTTT,CASRSTGKDTEAFF
TRBJ1-6,many,TRBV20-1,.,TGCAGTGCTTACTGGGGGGGATACGATAATTCACCCCTCCACTTT,CSAYWGGYDNSPLHF
TRBJ2-7,.,TRBV3-1,.,TGTGCCAGCAGCCAAGATTTTGGTCCGGGTTTCTACGAGCAGTACTTC,CASSQDFGPGFYEQYF
TRBJ2-3,many,TRBV20-1,TRBD2,TGCAGTGCTACCTGGACTAGCGGAGGGGAAGATACGCAGTATTTT,CSATWTSGGEDTQYF
TRBJ2-3,many,TRBV12-3/TRBV12-4,.,TGTGCCAGCAGCCTAAGGGGGGCCGTCACAGATACGCAGTATTTT,CASSLRGAVTDTQYF
TRBJ1-1,.,TRBV3-1,.,TGTGCCAGCAGCCAAGAAGGGACCCCCTGGGAAGCTTTCTTT,CASSQEGTPWEAFF
TRBJ2-5,many,TRBV7-2,.,TGTGCCAGCAGCTTATTGGTCCAAGAGACCCAGTACTTC,CASSLLVQETQYF
TRBJ1-5,many,TRBV20-1,TRBD1,TGCAGTGCTAGCGGGGGACAGGGGAGTAGCAATCAGCCCCAGCATTTT,CSASGGQGSSNQPQHF
TRBJ2-3,many,TRBV2,TRBD1,TGTGCCAGCAATGACAGGGGGTCAGATACGCAGTATTTT,CASNDRGSDTQYF
TRBJ2-3,many,TRBV4-3,.,TGCGCCAGCAGCCAAGGGGGGGGGGCTACAGATACGCAGTATTTT,CASSQGGGATDTQYF
TRBJ1-5,many,TRBV20-1,.,TGCAGTGCTAGACGGGGCAGCAATCAGCCCCAGCATTTT,CSARRGSNQPQHF
TRBJ2-2,.,TRBV12-3/TRBV12-4,.,TGTGCCGCCAGGGTTGGAGAGAACACCGGGGAGCTGTTTTTT,CAARVGENTGELFF
TRBJ2-3,few,TRBV9,TRBD2,TGTGCCAGCAGCGCCGAGATACTAGCGGCCCGAGATACGCAGTATTTT,CASSAEILAARDTQYF
TRBJ2-1,many,TRBV11-3,.,TGTGCCAGCAGCTTATTGGGGGGGGGCCCCTATGAGCAGTTCTTC,CASSLLGGGPYEQFF
TRBJ1-5,many,TRBV5-1,.,TGCGCCAGCAGCTTGGAGGGGGGAAGCAATCAGCCCCAGCATTTT,CASSLEGGSNQPQHF
TRBJ2-3,many,TRBV5-1,.,TGCGCCAGCAGCTCGGACCGAGCAGATACGCAGTATTTT,CASSSDRADTQYF
TRBJ1-5,.,TRBV3-1,TRBD1,TGTGCCAGCAGCCCCCGACAGGGAAGTGCTCAGCCCCAGCATTTT,CASSPRQGSAQPQHF
TRBJ2-3,many,TRBV10-3,.,TGTGCCATTAATGAAGCTAGGGGGACTGGAAGCACAGATACGCAGTATTTT,CAINEARGTGSTDTQYF
TRBJ2-1,few,TRBV7-9,.,TGTGCCAGCAGCCCGATGGTCCTCTCCTACAATGAGCAGTTCTTC,CASSPMVLSYNEQFF
TRBJ1-1,many,TRBV4-3,.,TGCGCCAGCAGCCCAGGGGAGGCGGGCCTGAACACTGAAGCTTTCTTT,CASSPGEAGLNTEAFF
TRBJ1-2,many,TRBV7-2,.,TGTGCCAGCAGCTTAACCGCTTATGGCTACACCTTC,CASSLTAYGYTF
TRBJ1-1,many,TRBV14,TRBD1,TGTGCCAGCAGCCAGCGACAGGGGAAAGGCTTGTTGTACACTGAAGCTTTCTTT,CASSQRQGKGLLYTEAFF
TRBJ1-1,.,TRBV19,.,TGTGCCAGTATCGGACATCCGAACACTGAAGCTTTCTTT,CASIGHPNTEAFF
TRBJ2-5,.,TRBV5-1,.,TGCGCCAGCAGCTTGGATGCGAGCAGGCAAGAGACCCAGTACTTC,CASSLDASRQETQYF
TRBJ2-3,many,TRBV12-3/TRBV12-4,.,TGTGCTACCAAGCGGAGCACAGATACGCAGTATTTT,CATKRSTDTQYF
TRBJ2-7,.,TRBV18,TRBD1,TGTGCCAGCTCCCAGGGGGCCGAGGCCGAGCAGTACTTC,CASSQGAEAEQYF